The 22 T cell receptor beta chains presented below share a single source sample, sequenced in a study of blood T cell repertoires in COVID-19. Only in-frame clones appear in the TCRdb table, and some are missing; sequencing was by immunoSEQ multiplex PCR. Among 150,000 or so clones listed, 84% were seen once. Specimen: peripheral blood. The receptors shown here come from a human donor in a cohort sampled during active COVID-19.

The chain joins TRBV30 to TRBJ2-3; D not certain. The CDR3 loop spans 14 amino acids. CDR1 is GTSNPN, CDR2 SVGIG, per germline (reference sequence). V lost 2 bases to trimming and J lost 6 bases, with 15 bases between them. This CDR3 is CAWSFDLVQDTQYF. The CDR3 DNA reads TGTGCCTGGAGTTTTGACCTAGTTCAGGATACGCAGTATTTT.

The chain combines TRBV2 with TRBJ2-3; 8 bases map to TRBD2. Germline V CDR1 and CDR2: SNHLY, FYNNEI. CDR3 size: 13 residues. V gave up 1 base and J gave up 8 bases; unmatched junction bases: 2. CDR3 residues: CASSEDRGGTQYF. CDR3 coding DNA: TGTGCCAGCAGTGAAGACCGGGGGGGTACGCAGTATTTT.

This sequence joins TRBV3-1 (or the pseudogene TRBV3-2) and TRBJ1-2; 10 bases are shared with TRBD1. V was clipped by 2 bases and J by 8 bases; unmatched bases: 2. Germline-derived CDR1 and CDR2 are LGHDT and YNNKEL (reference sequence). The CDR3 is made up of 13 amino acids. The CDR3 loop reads CASSQRTGGGYTF. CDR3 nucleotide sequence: TGTGCCAGCAGCCAACGGACAGGGGGAGGCTACACCTTC.

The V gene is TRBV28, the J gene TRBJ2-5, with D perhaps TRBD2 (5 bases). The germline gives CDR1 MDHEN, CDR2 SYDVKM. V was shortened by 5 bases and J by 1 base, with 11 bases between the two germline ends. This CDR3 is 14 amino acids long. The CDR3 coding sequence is TGTGCCAGCAGTCCTCGGAGGACCCAAGAGACCCAGTACTTC. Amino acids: CASSPRRTQETQYF.

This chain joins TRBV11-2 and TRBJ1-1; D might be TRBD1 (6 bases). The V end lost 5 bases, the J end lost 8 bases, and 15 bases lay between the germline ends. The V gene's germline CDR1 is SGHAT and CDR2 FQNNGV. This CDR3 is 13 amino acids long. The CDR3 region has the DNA TGTGCCAGCAGCCCACGGACAGAGTTAGAAGCTTTCTTT. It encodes CASSPRTELEAFF.

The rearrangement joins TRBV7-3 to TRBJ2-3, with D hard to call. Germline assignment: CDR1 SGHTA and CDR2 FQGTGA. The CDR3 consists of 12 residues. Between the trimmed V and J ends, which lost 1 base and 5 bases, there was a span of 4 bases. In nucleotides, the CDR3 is TGTGCCAGCAGCTTAAACTTAGATACGCAGTATTTT. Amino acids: CASSLNLDTQYF.

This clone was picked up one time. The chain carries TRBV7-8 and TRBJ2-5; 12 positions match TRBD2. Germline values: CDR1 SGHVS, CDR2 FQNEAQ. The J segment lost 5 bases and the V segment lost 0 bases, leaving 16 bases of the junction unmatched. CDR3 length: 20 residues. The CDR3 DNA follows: TGTGCCAGCAGCTTAGCCCTGAGGACCGCGACTAGCGGGGGTCGGGAGACCCAGTACTTC. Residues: CASSLALRTATSGGRETQYF.

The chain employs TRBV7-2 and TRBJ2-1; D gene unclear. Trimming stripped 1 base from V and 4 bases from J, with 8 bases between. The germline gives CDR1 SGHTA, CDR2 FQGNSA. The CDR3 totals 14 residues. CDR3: CASSLDLLYNEQFF. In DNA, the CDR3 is TGTGCCAGCAGCTTAGACTTACTTTACAATGAGCAGTTCTTC.

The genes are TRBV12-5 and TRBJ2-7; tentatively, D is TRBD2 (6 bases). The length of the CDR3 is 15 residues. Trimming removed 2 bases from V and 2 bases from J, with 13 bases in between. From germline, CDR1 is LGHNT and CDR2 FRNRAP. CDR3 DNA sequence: TGTGCTAGTGGTTTGCGGCAGGGAGGCCCCTACGAGCAGTACTTC. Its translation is CASGLRQGGPYEQYF. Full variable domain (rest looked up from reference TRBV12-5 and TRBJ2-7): DARVTQTPRHKVTEMGQEVTMRCQPILGHNTVFWYRQTMMQGLELLAYFRNRAPLDDSGMPKDRFSAEMPDATLATLKIQPSEPRDSAVYFCASGLRQGGPYEQYFGPGTRLTVT.

The CDR3 sequence is CASRRDSSAEAFF. The CDR3 coding sequence is TGCGCCAGCAGACGGGACAGCAGCGCTGAAGCTTTCTTT. The J gene is TRBJ1-1, the V gene TRBV5-1; 7 bases are a match to TRBD1. The germline CDR1 and CDR2 sequences are SGHRS and YFSETQ. There are 13 residues in the CDR3. The V gene end was trimmed by 5 bases and the J gene end by 6 bases; junction bases not matched to a gene: 7.

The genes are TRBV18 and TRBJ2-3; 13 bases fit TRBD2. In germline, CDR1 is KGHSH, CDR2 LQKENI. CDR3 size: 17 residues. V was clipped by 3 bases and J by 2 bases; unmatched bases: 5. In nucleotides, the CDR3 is TGTGCCAGCTCACCGCGGACTAGCGGGAGTACCACAGATACGCAGTATTTT. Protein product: CASSPRTSGSTTDTQYF.

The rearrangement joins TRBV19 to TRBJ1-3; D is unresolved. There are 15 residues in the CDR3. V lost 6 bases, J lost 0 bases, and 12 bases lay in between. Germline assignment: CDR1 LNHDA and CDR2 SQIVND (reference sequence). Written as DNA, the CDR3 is TGTGCCAGTAGGGAGACGGGAAGCTCTGGAAACACCATATATTTT. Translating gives CASRETGSSGNTIYF.

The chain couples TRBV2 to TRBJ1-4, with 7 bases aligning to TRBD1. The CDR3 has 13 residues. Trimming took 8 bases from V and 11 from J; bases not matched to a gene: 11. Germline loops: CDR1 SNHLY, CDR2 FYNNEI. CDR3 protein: CASHPVRGEKLFF. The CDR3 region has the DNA TGTGCCAGCCATCCTGTCAGGGGGGAGAAACTGTTTTTT.

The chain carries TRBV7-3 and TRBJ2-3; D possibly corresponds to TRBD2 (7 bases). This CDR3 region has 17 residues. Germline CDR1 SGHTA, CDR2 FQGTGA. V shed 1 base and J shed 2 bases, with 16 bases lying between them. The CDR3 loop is CASSLRVAGAATDTQYF. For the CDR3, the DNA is TGTGCCAGCAGCTTAAGGGTCGCGGGGGCCGCCACAGATACGCAGTATTTT.

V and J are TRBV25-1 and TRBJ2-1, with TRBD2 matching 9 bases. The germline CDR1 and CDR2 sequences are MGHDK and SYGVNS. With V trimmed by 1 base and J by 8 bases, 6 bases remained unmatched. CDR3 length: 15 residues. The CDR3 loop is CASSEFLAGHYEQFF. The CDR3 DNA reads TGTGCCAGCAGTGAATTTCTAGCGGGACACTATGAGCAGTTCTTC.

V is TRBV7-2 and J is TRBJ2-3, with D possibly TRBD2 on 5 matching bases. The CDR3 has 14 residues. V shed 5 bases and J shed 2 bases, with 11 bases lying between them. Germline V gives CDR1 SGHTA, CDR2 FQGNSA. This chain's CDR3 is CASSPPGVTDTQYF. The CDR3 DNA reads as TGTGCCAGCAGCCCCCCCGGGGTCACAGATACGCAGTATTTT.

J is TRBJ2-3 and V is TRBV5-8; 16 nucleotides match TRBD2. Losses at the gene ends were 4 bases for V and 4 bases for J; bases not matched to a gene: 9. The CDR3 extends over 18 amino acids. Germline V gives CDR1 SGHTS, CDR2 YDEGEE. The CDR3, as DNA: TGTGCCAGCAGCGTCGGGACTAGCGGGGGGGCCGTCGCAGATACGCAGTATTTT. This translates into CASSVGTSGGAVADTQYF.

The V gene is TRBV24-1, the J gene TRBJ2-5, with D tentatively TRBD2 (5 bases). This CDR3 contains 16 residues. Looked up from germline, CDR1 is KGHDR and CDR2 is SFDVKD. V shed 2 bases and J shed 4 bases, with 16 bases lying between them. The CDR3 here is CATSDSRIEGGETQYF. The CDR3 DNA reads TGTGCCACCAGTGATTCCCGGATCGAGGGTGGAGAGACCCAGTACTTC.

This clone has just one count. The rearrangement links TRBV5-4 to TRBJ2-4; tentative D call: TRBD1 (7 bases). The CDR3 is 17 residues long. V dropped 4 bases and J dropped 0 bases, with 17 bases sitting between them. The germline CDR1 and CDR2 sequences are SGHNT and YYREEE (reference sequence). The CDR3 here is CASSIGTAGIAKNIQYF. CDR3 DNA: TGTGCCAGCAGCATTGGGACAGCGGGTATAGCCAAAAACATTCAGTACTTC.

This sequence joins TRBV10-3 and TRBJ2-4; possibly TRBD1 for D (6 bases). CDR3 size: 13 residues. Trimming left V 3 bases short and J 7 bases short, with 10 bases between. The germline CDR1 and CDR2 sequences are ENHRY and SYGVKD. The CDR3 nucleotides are TGTGCCATCAGTGAAGTACAGGGCAACATTCAGTACTTC. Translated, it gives CAISEVQGNIQYF.

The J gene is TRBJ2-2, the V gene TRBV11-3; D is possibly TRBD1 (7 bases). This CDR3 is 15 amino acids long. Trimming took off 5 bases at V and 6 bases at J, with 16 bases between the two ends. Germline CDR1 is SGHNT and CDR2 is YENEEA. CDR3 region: CASSPPRRGPGELFF. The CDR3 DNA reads TGTGCCAGCAGCCCCCCGCGGAGGGGGCCCGGGGAGCTGTTTTTT.

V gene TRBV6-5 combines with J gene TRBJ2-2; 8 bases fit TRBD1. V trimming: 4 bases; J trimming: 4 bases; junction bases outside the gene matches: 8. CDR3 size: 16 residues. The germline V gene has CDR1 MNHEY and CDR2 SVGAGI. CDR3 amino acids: CASSSRQGSSTGELFF. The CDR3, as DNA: TGTGCCAGCAGTTCCAGACAGGGGAGTTCCACCGGGGAGCTGTTTTTT.